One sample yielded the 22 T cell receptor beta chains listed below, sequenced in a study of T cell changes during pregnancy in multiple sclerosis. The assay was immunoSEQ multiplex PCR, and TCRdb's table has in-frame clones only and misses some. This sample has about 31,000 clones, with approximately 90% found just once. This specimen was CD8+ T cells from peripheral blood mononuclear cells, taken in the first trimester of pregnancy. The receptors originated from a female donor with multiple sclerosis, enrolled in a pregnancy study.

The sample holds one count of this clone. CDR3 amino acids: CASSYGEGAEAFF. The CDR3 region has the DNA TGTGCCAGCAGTTACGGCGAGGGAGCTGAAGCTTTCTTT. The chain carries TRBV6-5 and TRBJ1-1; D is unresolved. Germline V gene data show CDR1 as MNHEY and CDR2 as SVGAGI. The germline V and J ends were trimmed by 2 bases and 6 bases, with 10 bases remaining between them. The CDR3 covers 13 residues.

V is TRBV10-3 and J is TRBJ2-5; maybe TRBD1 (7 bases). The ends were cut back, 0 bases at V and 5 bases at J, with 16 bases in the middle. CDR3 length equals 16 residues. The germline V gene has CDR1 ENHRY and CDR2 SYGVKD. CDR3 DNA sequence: TGTGCCATCAGTGAGTCGGTCCGGGCAGGGGGGGAGACCCAGTACTTC. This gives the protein CAISESVRAGGETQYF.

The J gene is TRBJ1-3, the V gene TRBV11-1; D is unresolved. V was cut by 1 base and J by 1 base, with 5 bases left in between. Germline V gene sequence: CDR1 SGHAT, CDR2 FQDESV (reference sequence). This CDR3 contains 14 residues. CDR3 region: CASSLVPSGNTIYF. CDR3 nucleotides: TGTGCCAGCAGCTTAGTTCCGTCTGGAAACACCATATATTTT.

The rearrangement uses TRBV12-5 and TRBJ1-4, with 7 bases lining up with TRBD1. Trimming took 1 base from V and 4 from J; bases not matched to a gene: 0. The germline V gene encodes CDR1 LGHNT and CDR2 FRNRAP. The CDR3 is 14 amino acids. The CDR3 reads CASGLGQGNEKLFF. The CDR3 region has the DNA TGTGCTAGTGGTTTGGGACAGGGTAATGAAAAACTGTTTTTT.

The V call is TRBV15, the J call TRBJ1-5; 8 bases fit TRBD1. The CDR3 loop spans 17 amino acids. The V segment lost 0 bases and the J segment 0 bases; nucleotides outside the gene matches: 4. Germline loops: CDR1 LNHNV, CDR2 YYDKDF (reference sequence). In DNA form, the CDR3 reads TGTGCCACCAGCAGAGATCCGACAGGGGATAGCAATCAGCCCCAGCATTTT. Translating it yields CATSRDPTGDSNQPQHF.

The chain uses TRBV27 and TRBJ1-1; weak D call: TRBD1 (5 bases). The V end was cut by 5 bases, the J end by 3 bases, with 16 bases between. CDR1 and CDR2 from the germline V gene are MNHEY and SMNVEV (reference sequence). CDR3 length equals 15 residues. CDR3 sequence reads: CASSIRPREDTEAFF. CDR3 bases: TGTGCCAGCAGTATCCGACCCAGGGAAGACACTGAAGCTTTCTTT.

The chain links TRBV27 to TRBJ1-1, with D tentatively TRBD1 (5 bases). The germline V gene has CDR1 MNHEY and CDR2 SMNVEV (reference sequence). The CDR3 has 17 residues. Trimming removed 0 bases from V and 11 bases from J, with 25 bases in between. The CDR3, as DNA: TGTGCCAGCAGTTTATCCGGGGACTACCGGGGAGGGACTGCTGCTTTCTTT. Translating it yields CASSLSGDYRGGTAAFF.

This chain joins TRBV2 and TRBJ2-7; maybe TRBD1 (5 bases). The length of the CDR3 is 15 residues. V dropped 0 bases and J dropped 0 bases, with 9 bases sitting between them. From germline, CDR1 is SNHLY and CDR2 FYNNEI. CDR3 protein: CASSEAAGPSYEQYF. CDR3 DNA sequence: TGTGCCAGCAGTGAAGCGGCAGGGCCCTCCTACGAGCAGTACTTC. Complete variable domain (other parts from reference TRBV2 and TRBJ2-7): EPEVTQTPSHQVTQMGQEVILRCVPISNHLYFYWYRQILGQKVEFLVSFYNNEISEKSEIFDDQFSVERPDGSNFTLKIRSTKLEDSAMYFCASSEAAGPSYEQYFGPGTRLTVT.

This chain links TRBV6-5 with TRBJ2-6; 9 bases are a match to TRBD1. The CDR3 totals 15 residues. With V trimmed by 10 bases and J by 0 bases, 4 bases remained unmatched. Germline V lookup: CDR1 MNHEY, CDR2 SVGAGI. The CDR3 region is CATGQGSSGANVLTF. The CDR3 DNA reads TGTGCCACCGGACAGGGGTCCTCTGGGGCCAACGTCCTGACTTTC.

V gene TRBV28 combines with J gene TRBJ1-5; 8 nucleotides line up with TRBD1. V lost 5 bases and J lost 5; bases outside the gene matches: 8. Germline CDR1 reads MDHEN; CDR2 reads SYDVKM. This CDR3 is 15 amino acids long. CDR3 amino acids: CASSLHRGGDQPQHF. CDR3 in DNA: TGTGCCAGCAGTCTACACAGGGGGGGCGATCAGCCCCAGCATTTT.

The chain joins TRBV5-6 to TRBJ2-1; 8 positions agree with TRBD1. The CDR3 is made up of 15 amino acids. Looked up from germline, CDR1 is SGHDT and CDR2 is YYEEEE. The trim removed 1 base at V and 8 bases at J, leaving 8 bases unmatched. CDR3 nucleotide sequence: TGTGCCAGCAGCTTGTGGACAGGGCCTGGGGATGAGCAGTTCTTC. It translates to CASSLWTGPGDEQFF.

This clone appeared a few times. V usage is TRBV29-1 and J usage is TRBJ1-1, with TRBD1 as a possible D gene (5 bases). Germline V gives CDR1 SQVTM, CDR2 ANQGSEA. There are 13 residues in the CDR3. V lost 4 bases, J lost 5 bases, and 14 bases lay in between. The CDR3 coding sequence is TGCAGCGTTGTGAGAGGGGAGGGGACTGAAGCTTTCTTT. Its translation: CSVVRGEGTEAFF.

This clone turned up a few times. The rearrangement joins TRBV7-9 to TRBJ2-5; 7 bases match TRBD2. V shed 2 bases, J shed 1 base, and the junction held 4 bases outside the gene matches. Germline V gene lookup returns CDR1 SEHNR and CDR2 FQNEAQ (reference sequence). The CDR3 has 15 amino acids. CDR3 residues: CASSLLPSGQETQYF. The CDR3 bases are TGTGCCAGCAGCTTACTTCCTAGCGGCCAAGAGACCCAGTACTTC.

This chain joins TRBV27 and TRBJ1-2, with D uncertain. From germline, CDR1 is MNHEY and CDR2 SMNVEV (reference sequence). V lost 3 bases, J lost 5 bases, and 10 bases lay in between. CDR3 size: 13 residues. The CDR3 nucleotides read TGTGCCAGCAGTTTTTCTCCCGTGTATGGCTACACCTTC. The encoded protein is CASSFSPVYGYTF.

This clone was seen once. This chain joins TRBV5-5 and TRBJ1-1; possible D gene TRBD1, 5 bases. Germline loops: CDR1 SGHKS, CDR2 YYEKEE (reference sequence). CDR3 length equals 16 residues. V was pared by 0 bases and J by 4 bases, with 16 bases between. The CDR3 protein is CASSLARRGEGTEAFF. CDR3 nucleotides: TGTGCCAGCAGCTTGGCGAGACGAGGGGAGGGCACTGAAGCTTTCTTT.

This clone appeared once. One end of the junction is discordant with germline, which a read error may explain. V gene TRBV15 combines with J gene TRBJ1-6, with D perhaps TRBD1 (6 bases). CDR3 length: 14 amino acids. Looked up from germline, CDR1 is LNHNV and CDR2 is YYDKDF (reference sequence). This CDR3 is CATSRDRQERPFNF. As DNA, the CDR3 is TGTGCCACCAGCAGAGATAGACAGGAGCGGCCCTTTAACTTT.

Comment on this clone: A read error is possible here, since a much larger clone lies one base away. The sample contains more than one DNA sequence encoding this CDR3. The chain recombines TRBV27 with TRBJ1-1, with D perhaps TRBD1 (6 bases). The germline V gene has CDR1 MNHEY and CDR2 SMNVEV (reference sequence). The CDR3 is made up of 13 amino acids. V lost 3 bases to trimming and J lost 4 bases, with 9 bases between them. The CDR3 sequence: CASSLGRGTEAFF. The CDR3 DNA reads TGTGCCAGCAGTTTGGGCAGGGGCACTGAAGCTTTCTTT.

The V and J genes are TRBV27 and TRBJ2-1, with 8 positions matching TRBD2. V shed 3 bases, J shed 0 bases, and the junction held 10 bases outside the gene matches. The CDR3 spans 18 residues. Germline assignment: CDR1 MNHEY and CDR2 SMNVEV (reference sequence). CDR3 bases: TGTGCCAGCAGTTTTACTAGCGGCACCTTCAGCTCCTACAATGAGCAGTTCTTC. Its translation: CASSFTSGTFSSYNEQFF.

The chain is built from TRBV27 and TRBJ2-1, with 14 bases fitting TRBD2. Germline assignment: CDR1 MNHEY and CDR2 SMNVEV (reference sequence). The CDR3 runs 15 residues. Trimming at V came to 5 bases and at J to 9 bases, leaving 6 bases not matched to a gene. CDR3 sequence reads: CASSPGTSGRSEQFF. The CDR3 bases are TGTGCCAGCAGTCCCGGGACTAGCGGGAGAAGTGAGCAGTTCTTC.

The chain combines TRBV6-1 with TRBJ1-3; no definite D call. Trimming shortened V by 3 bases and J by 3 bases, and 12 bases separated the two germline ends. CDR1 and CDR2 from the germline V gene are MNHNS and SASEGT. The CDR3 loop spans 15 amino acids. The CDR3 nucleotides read TGTGCCAGCAGTGAGTGGGAGTTCGGTGGAAACACCATATATTTT. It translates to CASSEWEFGGNTIYF.

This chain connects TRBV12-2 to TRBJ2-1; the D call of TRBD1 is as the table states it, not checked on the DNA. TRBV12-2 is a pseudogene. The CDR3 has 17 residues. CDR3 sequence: CASRPGRFYSSYNEQFF. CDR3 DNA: TGTGCAAGTCGCCCCGGTCGCTTTTACAGCTCCTACAATGAGCAGTTCTTC.

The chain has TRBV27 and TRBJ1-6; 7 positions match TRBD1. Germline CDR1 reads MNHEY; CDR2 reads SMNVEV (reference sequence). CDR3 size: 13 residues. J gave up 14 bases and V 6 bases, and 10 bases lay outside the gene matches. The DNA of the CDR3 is TGTGCCAGCAGCCTAATACAGGGGAAATCCCTCCACTTT. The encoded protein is CASSLIQGKSLHF.